The present T cell receptor beta chain was sequenced within a study of identical twins. Broader study findings: Out-of-frame TCR alpha sharing observed in monozygotic twins exceeded model estimates. Low generation-probability sequences were in excess among twin-shared out-of-frame alpha sequences. Twin pairs had excess sharing that was weaker in beta out-of-frame sequences. Within cord blood, abundant beta clonotypes carried fewer insertions, but memory repertoires showed no such trend.

The CDR3 runs 12 residues. Germline V lookup: CDR1 SGDLS, CDR2 YYNGEE. Trimming left V 0 bases short and J 4 bases short, with 3 bases between. From the 5' RACE reads, TCRdb called clonotypes with MiXCR, one entry per CDR3 protein. Of 250,000 to 300,000 distinct CDR3 sequences listed, less than 9.5% are singletons. This clonotype was observed many times. Its target is not known. The sample was also linked to a second study, of yellow fever vaccine responses in identical twins.

Sequenced: CD8+ T cells sorted from blood. J is TRBJ2-3 and V is TRBV9; no firm D call. The sequence was obtained from a woman aged 18 to 35 in good health. The CDR3 spells CASSVVSDTQYF. For the CDR3, the DNA is TGTGCCAGCAGCGTAGTCTCAGATACGCAGTATTTT.